The rows below give T cell receptor beta chains drawn from one sample of a study of T-cell reconstitution after alpha-beta-depleted transplantation in children. TCRdb reprocessed the PCR reads with MiXCR, giving one entry per CDR3 protein. Among some 520,000 distinct CDR3 sequences listed, 32% were seen once. Specimen: PBMCs from the stem cell graft donor, collected from the stem cell graft. These receptors were obtained from a human donor who donated a stem cell graft to a child with aplastic anemia. CDR3s include the opening cysteine and the closing phenylalanine or tryptophan. Rows give clone size only sometimes, using once, few, many, or a class for an expanded clone.

V	size	J	CDR3
TRBV11-2	NA	TRBJ2-5	CASSKTWGAGLETQYF
TRBV20-1	NA	TRBJ2-2	CSARELGTSFGELFF
TRBV19	few	TRBJ1-3	CASSIQGGRPSGNTIYF
TRBV5-1	NA	TRBJ2-1	CASRLADYNEQFF
TRBV29-1	NA	TRBJ1-1	CSVLSYRGEGAFF
TRBV6-2/TRBV6-3	few	TRBJ2-1	CASSYRAGGSNEQFF
TRBV3-1	NA	TRBJ2-1	CASSQERGNEQFF
TRBV19	few	TRBJ2-7	CASRDYSEQYF
TRBV5-1	NA	TRBJ1-1	CASGNRGNTEAFF
TRBV12-3/TRBV12-4	NA	TRBJ1-5	CASSWEQGYQPQHF
TRBV7-9	NA	TRBJ1-2	CASSSSGVNYGYTF
TRBV2	few	TRBJ2-3	CASRTSGRGSGTDTQYF
TRBV20-1	NA	TRBJ1-2	CSAKNYGYTF
TRBV7-2	NA	TRBJ2-1	CASGPSGYYNEQFF
TRBV19	few	TRBJ1-1	CASSIDMQGLAFF
TRBV29-1	few	TRBJ2-5	CSVPSLGTAKGAQYF
TRBV29-1	few	TRBJ2-7	CSVEGRVVGEQYF
TRBV5-4	few	TRBJ1-5	CASSSRALSGGLHQPQHF
TRBV7-8	NA	TRBJ2-1	CASSYTSGRDPTYNEQFF
TRBV23-1	NA	TRBJ2-4	CASPPPPKEDF
TRBV7-2	many	TRBJ2-1	CASRSGSSYNEQFF
TRBV12-3/TRBV12-4	few	TRBJ2-2	CASSLQRQAGELFF
TRBV5-4	NA	TRBJ2-2	CASSLGRESTGELFF
TRBV18	NA	TRBJ2-5	CASSPFGSPGAAETQYF
TRBV19	NA	TRBJ1-2	CASSMKGSAYGYTF
TRBV6-1	NA	TRBJ2-3	CASRVQGTDTQYF
TRBV6-2/TRBV6-3	NA	TRBJ1-1	CASSQGYTEAFF
TRBV4-3	NA	TRBJ2-7	CASSQDLDRSWSYEQYF
TRBV18	NA	TRBJ1-1	CASSPSTGRRTEAFF
TRBV6-1	NA	TRBJ2-2	CASSDKLRTGEITGELFF
TRBV5-6	NA	TRBJ1-1	CASSWGGMNTEAFF
TRBV29-1	few	TRBJ1-1	CSVEAGTGGQGTEAFF
TRBV12-3/TRBV12-4	NA	TRBJ2-7	CASTGTGRLRPEQYF
TRBV20-1	few	TRBJ2-3	CSASRPTGLDTQYF
TRBV7-9	NA	TRBJ2-3	CASSLGGGLGDTQYF
TRBV29-1	NA	TRBJ1-2	CSVPGEGGYGYTF
TRBV20-1	few	TRBJ2-1	CSARERLAPTGQFF
TRBV6-2/TRBV6-3	NA	TRBJ2-2	CASSLSGPGTGELFF
TRBV5-1	NA	TRBJ2-3	CASSLGGRDPDTQYF
TRBV6-2/TRBV6-3	NA	TRBJ1-1	CASSYAGQGYPRRAEAFF
TRBV4-3	once	TRBJ2-2	CASSQFSGRATGELFF
TRBV3-1	NA	TRBJ2-7	CASSQDVAGAYEQYF
TRBV12-3/TRBV12-4	few	TRBJ1-5	CASSLYRVGNQPQHF
TRBV29-1	few	TRBJ2-1	CSVPGTSGRFF
TRBV5-6	NA	TRBJ2-2	CASSSGTSGRTGELFF
TRBV29-1	few	TRBJ2-1	CSVAYRRNLMEQFF
TRBV11-1	NA	TRBJ2-2	CASSFPGQGIANTGELFF
TRBV5-1	few	TRBJ1-2	CASNLQGQIYGYTF
TRBV20-1	NA	TRBJ2-7	CSARFGLAVSYEQYF
TRBV5-4	NA	TRBJ2-1	CASSLVPLLTGGYSYNEQFF
TRBV20-1	many	TRBJ2-5	CSARDDRDNRETQYF
TRBV4-2	NA	TRBJ2-5	CASSPGLAGAGQETQYF
TRBV12-3/TRBV12-4	NA	TRBJ2-3	CASSLLAGGPPPDTQYF
TRBV25-1	NA	TRBJ2-3	CASSEYGREADTQYF
TRBV20-1	few	TRBJ1-1	CSARRGGSTEAFF